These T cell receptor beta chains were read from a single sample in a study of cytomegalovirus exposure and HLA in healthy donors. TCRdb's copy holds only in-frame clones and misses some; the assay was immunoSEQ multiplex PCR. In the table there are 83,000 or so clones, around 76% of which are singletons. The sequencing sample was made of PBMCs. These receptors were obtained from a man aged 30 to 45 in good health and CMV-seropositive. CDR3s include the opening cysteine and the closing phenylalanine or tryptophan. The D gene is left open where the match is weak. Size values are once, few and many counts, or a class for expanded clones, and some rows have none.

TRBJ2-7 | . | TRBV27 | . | CASSSQGYEQYF | TGTGCCAGCAGTTCACAGGGCTACGAGCAGTACTTC
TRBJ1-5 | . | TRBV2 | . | CAGRDGPYSNQPQHF | TGTGCCGGGCGGGACGGACCATATAGCAATCAGCCCCAGCATTTT
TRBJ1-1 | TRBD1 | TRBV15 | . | CATSREDRTNTEAFF | TGTGCCACCAGCAGAGAGGACAGGACGAACACTGAAGCTTTCTTT
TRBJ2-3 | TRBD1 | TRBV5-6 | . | CASSAPHRGETDTQYF | TGTGCCAGCAGCGCACCGCACAGGGGGGAGACAGATACGCAGTATTTT
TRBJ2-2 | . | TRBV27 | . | CASIDEGTGELFF | TGTGCCAGCATCGACGAGGGCACCGGGGAGCTGTTTTTT
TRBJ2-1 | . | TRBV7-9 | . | CASSLGFRQGFYNEQFF | TGTGCCAGCAGCTTAGGGTTTAGGCAGGGGTTCTACAATGAGCAGTTCTTC
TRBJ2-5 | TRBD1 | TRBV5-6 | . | CASSDGQGERGTQYF | TGTGCCAGCAGCGACGGACAGGGCGAAAGAGGGACCCAGTACTTC
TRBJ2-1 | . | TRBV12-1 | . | CASSFEGGGNEQFF | TGTGCCAGCAGCTTTGAAGGGGGGGGGAATGAGCAGTTCTTC
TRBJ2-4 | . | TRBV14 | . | CASSQVAGLRVF | TGTGCCAGCAGCCAAGTTGCAGGCCTGCGAGTTTTC
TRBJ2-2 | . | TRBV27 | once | CASSFQPFAAGELFF | TGTGCCAGCAGTTTTCAGCCCTTTGCGGCCGGGGAGCTGTTTTTT
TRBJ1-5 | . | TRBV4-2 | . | CASSQMYGVSNQPQHF | TGTGCCAGCAGCCAGATGTACGGGGTTTCCAATCAGCCCCAGCATTTT
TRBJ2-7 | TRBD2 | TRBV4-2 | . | CASSQPDSGWSSYEQYF | TGTGCCAGCAGCCAACCCGATAGCGGGTGGTCCTCCTACGAGCAGTACTTC
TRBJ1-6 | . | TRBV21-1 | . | CASSKGRDRSSGSSYNSPLHF | TGTGCCAGCAGCAAAGGTAGGGACAGGAGTAGTGGGAGCTCCTATAATTCACCCCTCCACTTT
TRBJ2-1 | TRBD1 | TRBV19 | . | CASTYTSGQVSYNEQFF | TGTGCCAGTACCTACACCTCGGGACAGGTCTCCTACAATGAGCAGTTCTTC
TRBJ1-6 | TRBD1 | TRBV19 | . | CASSISGQAIIVNSPLHF | TGTGCCAGTAGTATTTCGGGACAGGCTATTATTGTCAATTCACCCCTCCACTTT
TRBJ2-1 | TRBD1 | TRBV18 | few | CASSPGTGGYSEQFF | TGTGCCAGCTCACCCGGGACAGGGGGTTACAGTGAGCAGTTCTTC
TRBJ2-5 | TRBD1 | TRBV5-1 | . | CASSLNPGQQETQYF | TGCGCCAGCAGCCTTAACCCGGGACAGCAAGAGACCCAGTACTTC
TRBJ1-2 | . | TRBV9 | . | CASSARTDGQLYGYTF | TGTGCCAGCAGCGCCCGGACAGACGGGCAGCTCTATGGCTACACCTTC
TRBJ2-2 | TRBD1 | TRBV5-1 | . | CASSLGETGSTGELFF | TGCGCCAGCAGCTTGGGCGAGACAGGGTCCACCGGGGAGCTGTTTTTT
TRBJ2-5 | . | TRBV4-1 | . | CASSQPGLETQYF | TGCGCCAGCAGCCAACCTGGGCTAGAGACCCAGTACTTC
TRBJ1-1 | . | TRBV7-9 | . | CASSLGGGWTEAFF | TGTGCCAGCAGCTTAGGAGGGGGTTGGACTGAAGCTTTCTTT
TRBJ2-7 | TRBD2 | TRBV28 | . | CASSLFPPQRGSYEQYF | TGTGCCAGCAGTTTATTCCCCCCCCAGCGGGGTTCCTACGAGCAGTACTTC
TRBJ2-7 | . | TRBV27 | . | CASSPRQLTSYEQYF | TGTGCCAGCAGCCCGAGACAGCTAACCTCCTACGAGCAGTACTTC
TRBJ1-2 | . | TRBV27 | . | CASSTGHPNYGYTF | TGTGCCAGCAGTACGGGACACCCCAACTATGGCTACACCTTC
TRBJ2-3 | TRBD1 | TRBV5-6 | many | CASSQRNRGSVDTQYF | TGTGCCAGCAGCCAACGCAACAGGGGTTCGGTTGATACGCAGTATTTT
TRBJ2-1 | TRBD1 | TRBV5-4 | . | CASSISGGSYNEQFF | TGTGCCAGCAGTATTTCAGGGGGATCCTACAATGAGCAGTTCTTC
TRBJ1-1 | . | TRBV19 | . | CASKGSLISEAFF | TGTGCCAGTAAGGGGTCACTGATATCTGAAGCTTTCTTT
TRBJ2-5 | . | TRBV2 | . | CASSESVTAYQETQYF | TGTGCCAGCAGTGAAAGCGTTACTGCCTACCAAGAGACCCAGTACTTC
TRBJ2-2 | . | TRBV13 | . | CASSRYRGGTGELFF | TGTGCCAGCAGCCGTTACAGGGGGGGTACCGGGGAGCTGTTTTTT
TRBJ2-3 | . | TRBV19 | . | CASSPYPREDTQYF | TGTGCCAGTAGTCCCTACCCCAGGGAAGATACGCAGTATTTT
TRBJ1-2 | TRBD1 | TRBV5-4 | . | CASSPTGNYGYTF | TGTGCCAGCAGCCCGACAGGGAACTATGGCTACACCTTC
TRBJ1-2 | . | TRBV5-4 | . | CASSPSTGPYGYTF | TGTGCCAGCAGCCCTTCGACAGGCCCCTATGGCTACACCTTC
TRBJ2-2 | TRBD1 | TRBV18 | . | CASSIRDREFVWTVTGELFF | TGTGCCAGCTCAATCCGGGACAGGGAATTTGTATGGACCGTCACCGGGGAGCTGTTTTTT
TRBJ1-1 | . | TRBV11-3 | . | CASSFSRATEAFF | TGTGCCAGCAGCTTCTCCAGGGCCACTGAAGCTTTCTTT
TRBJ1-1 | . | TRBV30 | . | CAWSVVKLKNSEAFF | TGTGCCTGGAGTGTAGTTAAACTTAAGAACTCTGAAGCTTTCTTT
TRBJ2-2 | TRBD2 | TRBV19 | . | CASSIRASGGAGELFF | TGTGCCAGTAGTATTCGGGCTAGCGGGGGGGCCGGGGAGCTGTTTTTT
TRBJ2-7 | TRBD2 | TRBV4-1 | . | CASSQTSGVHYEQYF | TGCGCCAGCAGCCAAACTAGCGGGGTCCACTACGAGCAGTACTTC
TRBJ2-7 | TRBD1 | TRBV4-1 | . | CASSQAGQGVRGAYEQYF | TGCGCCAGCAGCCAAGCGGGACAGGGTGTGAGGGGGGCCTACGAGCAGTACTTC
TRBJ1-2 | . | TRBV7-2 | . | CASSLRPDSNYGYTF | TGTGCCAGCAGCTTAAGACCGGACAGTAACTATGGCTACACCTTC
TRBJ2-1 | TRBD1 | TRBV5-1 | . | CASRHMGQGLNEQFF | TGCGCCAGCAGACACATGGGACAGGGATTGAATGAGCAGTTCTTC
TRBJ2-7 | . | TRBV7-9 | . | CASSLLYEQYF | TGTGCCAGCAGCTTACTCTACGAGCAGTACTTC
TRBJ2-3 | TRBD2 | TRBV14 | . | CASSALAGGHSGTDTQYF | TGTGCCAGCAGTGCCTTAGCGGGGGGGCATTCCGGCACAGATACGCAGTATTTT
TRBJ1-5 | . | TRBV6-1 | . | CASSDSAGQRQPQHF | TGTGCCAGCAGTGATTCCGCAGGGCAGAGGCAGCCCCAGCATTTT
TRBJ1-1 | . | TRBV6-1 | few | CASSEFGDILGNTEAFF | TGTGCCAGCAGTGAATTCGGGGACATCCTCGGGAACACTGAAGCTTTCTTT
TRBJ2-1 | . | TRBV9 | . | CASSVRQGPYNEQFF | TGTGCCAGCAGCGTCCGGCAGGGGCCCTACAATGAGCAGTTCTTC
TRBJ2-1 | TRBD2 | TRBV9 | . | CASSVGVTSIEQFF | TGTGCCAGCAGCGTAGGGGTGACTAGCATTGAGCAGTTCTTC
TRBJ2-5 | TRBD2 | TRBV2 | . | CASSEAGLRGEETQYF | TGTGCCAGCAGTGAAGCGGGGTTACGGGGGGAAGAGACCCAGTACTTC
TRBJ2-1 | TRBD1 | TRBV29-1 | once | CSIEETSGTGGYNEQFF | TGCAGCATTGAAGAGACCTCCGGGACAGGGGGCTACAATGAGCAGTTCTTC
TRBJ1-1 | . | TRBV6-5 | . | CASSPPEGTEAFF | TGTGCCAGCAGTCCCCCGGAGGGCACTGAAGCTTTCTTT
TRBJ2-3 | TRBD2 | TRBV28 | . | CASSLWTSGTDTQYF | TGTGCCAGCAGTTTATGGACTAGCGGCACAGATACGCAGTATTTT
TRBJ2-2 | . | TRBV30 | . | CAWKRGGITGELFF | TGTGCCTGGAAAAGGGGGGGTATAACCGGGGAGCTGTTTTTT
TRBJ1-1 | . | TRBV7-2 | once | CASSLNPRFSTEAFF | TGTGCCAGCAGCTTAAATCCCCGCTTCAGCACTGAAGCTTTCTTT
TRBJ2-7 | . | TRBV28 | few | CASRPPEYYEQYF | TGTGCCAGCAGACCACCTGAGTACTACGAGCAGTACTTC
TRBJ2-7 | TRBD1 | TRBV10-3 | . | CAISGPGQDYEQYF | TGTGCCATCAGTGGGCCGGGACAGGACTACGAGCAGTACTTC